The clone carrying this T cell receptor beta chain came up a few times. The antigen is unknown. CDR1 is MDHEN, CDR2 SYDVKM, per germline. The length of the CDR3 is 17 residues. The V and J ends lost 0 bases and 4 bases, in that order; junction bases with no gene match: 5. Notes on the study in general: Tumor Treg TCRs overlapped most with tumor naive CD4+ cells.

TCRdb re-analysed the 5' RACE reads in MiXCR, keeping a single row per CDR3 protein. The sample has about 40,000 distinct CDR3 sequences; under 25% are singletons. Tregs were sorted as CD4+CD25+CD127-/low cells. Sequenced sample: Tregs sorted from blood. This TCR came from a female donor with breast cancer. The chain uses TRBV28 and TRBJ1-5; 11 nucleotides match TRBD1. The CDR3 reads CASSLWMGQGGNQPQHF. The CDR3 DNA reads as TGTGCCAGCAGTTTATGGATGGGACAGGGGGGGAATCAGCCCCAGCATTTT.